Shown below are 11 T cell receptor beta chains from a single sample sequenced in a study of T cells in Graves' hyperthyroidism and ophthalmopathy. Amplification of TCR beta CDR3 regions used RNA as the template. The HTBI primer set was used in a first-round RT-PCR of the TCR CDR3. TCRdb redid the calling of the multiplex PCR reads with MiXCR, one entry per CDR3 protein. This sample yields 550,000 to 700,000 distinct CDR3 sequences, of which 14% to 15% are seen a single time; 3.5% to 4.5% belongs to the top ten. Sequencing input: blood. Receptor source: a woman in her thirties or forties with Graves' ophthalmopathy.

This clonotype has ten or more counts. This chain uses TRBV6-1 with TRBJ1-2; D is unresolved. The CDR3 totals 13 residues. Germline V gene lookup returns CDR1 MNHNS and CDR2 SASEGT. The germline V and J ends were trimmed by 4 bases and 4 bases, with 10 bases remaining between them. CDR3 sequence (DNA): TGTGCCAGCAGTGCAGGAAGAGGCTATGGCTACACCTTC. This encodes CASSAGRGYGYTF.

This clonotype was recorded a few times. V gene TRBV7-2 combines with J gene TRBJ2-7, with D perhaps assigned TRBD1 or TRBD2 (5 bases each). The CDR3 is made up of 13 amino acids. The germline V gene encodes CDR1 SGHTA and CDR2 FQGNSA. Trimming took 5 bases from V and 6 from J, leaving 14 bases between them. This CDR3 reads CASSPGSGREQYF. As DNA, the CDR3 is TGTGCCAGCAGCCCGGGGTCGGGGCGCGAGCAGTACTTC.

This clonotype was observed at least ten times. The V call is TRBV28, the J call TRBJ2-7, with D perhaps matching TRBD2 (5 bases). Germline V gene data show CDR1 as MDHEN and CDR2 as SYDVKM. V dropped 6 bases and J dropped 2 bases, with 17 bases sitting between them. CDR3 size: 15 residues. The CDR3 nucleotides are TGTGCCAGCAGCCCCTGGAAAGGGAGAACCTACGAGCAGTACTTC. Translation gives CASSPWKGRTYEQYF.

This chain connects TRBV12-3 or TRBV12-4 to TRBJ1-1; D remains unclear. The CDR3 runs 14 residues. Trimming removed 5 bases at V and 0 bases at J, with 10 bases between. This chain's CDR3 is CASSNTELNTEAFF. The CDR3 DNA follows: TGTGCCAGCAGTAACACGGAACTGAACACTGAAGCTTTCTTT.

The chain links TRBV2 to TRBJ1-2; 10 positions match TRBD1. The CDR3 sequence is 14 residues long. Germline CDR1 SNHLY, CDR2 FYNNEI. With 9 bases clipped from V and 1 base from J, the junction kept 5 bases outside the gene matches. The CDR3 spells CARRGQGVNYGYTF. The DNA for the CDR3 is TGTGCCAGAAGAGGACAGGGGGTTAACTATGGCTACACCTTC. Drawing the rest from reference TRBV2 and TRBJ1-2, the complete variable domain is EPEVTQTPSHQVTQMGQEVILRCVPISNHLYFYWYRQILGQKVEFLVSFYNNEISEKSEIFDDQFSVERPDGSNFTLKIRSTKLEDSAMYFCARRGQGVNYGYTFGSGTRLTVV.

This clonotype showed up many times. This rearrangement joins TRBV15 to TRBJ2-7; the D gene is possibly TRBD1 (5 bases). The germline V and J ends were trimmed by 3 bases and 6 bases, with 12 bases remaining between them. CDR1 is LNHNV and CDR2 is YYDKDF in the germline V gene (reference sequence). The CDR3 covers 13 residues. This chain's CDR3 is CATSSDTGAEQYF. CDR3 sequence (DNA): TGTGCCACCAGCAGTGATACAGGCGCCGAGCAGTACTTC.

At least ten counts were recorded for this clonotype. One end of the junction varies from germline; a read error may be responsible. This sequence joins TRBV16 and TRBJ1-2; a weak D match, TRBD1 (5 bases). The CDR3 covers 13 residues. Germline V gives CDR1 KGHSY, CDR2 FQNENV. The CDR3 nucleotides read TGTGCCAGCAGCCAAAGGAGGGGTTATGACTACACCTTC. It translates to CASSQRRGYDYTF.

The table lists this clonotype with a few counts. This chain uses TRBV18 with TRBJ1-1, with 10 bases that match TRBD1. The ends lost 3 bases at V and 10 bases at J; junction bases unmatched: 8. Germline loops: CDR1 KGHSH, CDR2 LQKENI. CDR3 length: 14 residues. CDR3 loop: CASSPGTGVVGAFF. The CDR3 nucleotides are TGTGCCAGCTCACCCGGGACAGGGGTTGTGGGAGCTTTCTTT.

This clonotype was recorded many times. V usage is TRBV7-9 and J usage is TRBJ1-1; TRBD1 is a possible D gene (5 bases). This CDR3 region has 14 residues. Germline V CDR1 and CDR2: SEHNR, FQNEAQ (reference sequence). Trimming shortened V by 0 bases and J by 7 bases, and 12 bases separated the two germline ends. The CDR3 DNA is TGTGCCAGCAGCTTAGCGCTCCAGGGCGTTGAAGCTTTCTTT. Translation gives CASSLALQGVEAFF. The variable domain in full, completed from reference TRBV7-9 and TRBJ1-1, reads DTGVSQNPRHKITKRGQNVTFRCDPISEHNRLYWYRQTLGQGPEFLTYFQNEAQLEKSRLLSDRFSAERPKGSFSTLEIQRTEQGDSAMYLCASSLALQGVEAFFGQGTRLTVV.

This clonotype was counted ten times or more. This chain links TRBV30 with TRBJ1-1; the D gene is possibly TRBD1 (5 bases). This CDR3 has 13 amino acids. V was cut by 2 bases and J by 5 bases, with 12 bases left in between. Germline CDR1 GTSNPN, CDR2 SVGIG (reference sequence). CDR3: CAWSRSEGTEAFF. CDR3 bases: TGTGCCTGGAGTAGGTCTGAGGGGACTGAAGCTTTCTTT.

This clonotype appeared many times. The chain links TRBV6-1 to TRBJ1-2; unclear D gene. The germline CDR1 and CDR2 sequences are MNHNS and SASEGT. Trimming removed 9 bases at V and 4 bases at J, with 18 bases between. This CDR3 comprises 14 residues. The CDR3 protein is CASEEGAEGYGYTF. The CDR3 coding sequence is TGTGCCAGTGAAGAGGGAGCCGAGGGCTATGGCTACACCTTC.